A single sample gave rise to the 5 T cell receptor beta chains below, sequenced in a study of OX40 agonist ivuxolimab in advanced cancers. Repertoires were generated with immunoSEQ multiplex PCR, while TCRdb's copy carries only in-frame clones and drops some. The table shows about 24,000 clones, with 79% occurring only once. The sequenced sample was CD4+ or CD8+ T cells sorted from blood, obtained in a trial of the OX40 agonist ivuxolimab. Source of these receptors: an adult with an advanced solid tumor such as melanoma, head and neck, liver or kidney cancer.

The chain employs TRBV11-2 and TRBJ2-2, with TRBD2 identical over 14 bases. Germline CDR1 reads SGHAT; CDR2 reads FQNNGV. Unmatched junction bases numbered 4, after V lost 4 bases and J lost 6 bases. The CDR3 is made up of 16 amino acids. This CDR3 reads CASSSPGLAGAGELFF. The CDR3 nucleotides read TGTGCCAGCAGCTCTCCGGGACTAGCGGGGGCCGGGGAGCTGTTTTTT. Looking up the rest from reference TRBV11-2 and TRBJ2-2 gives the full variable domain: EAGVAQSPRYKIIEKRQSVAFWCNPISGHATLYWYQQILGQGPKLLIQFQNNGVVDDSQLPKDRFSAERLKGVDSTLKIQPAKLEDSAVYLCASSSPGLAGAGELFFGEGSRLTVL.

V and J are TRBV25-1 and TRBJ2-4; perhaps TRBD1 as D (5 bases). Between the trimmed V and J ends, which lost 7 bases and 8 bases, there was a span of 12 bases. Germline loops: CDR1 MGHDK, CDR2 SYGVNS. The CDR3 sequence is 12 residues long. CDR3 in DNA: TGTGCCAGCACTCAGGGAATAGACATTCAGTACTTC. Its protein is CASTQGIDIQYF. The full variable domain, with the rest looked up from reference TRBV25-1 and TRBJ2-4, is EADIYQTPRYLVIGTGKKITLECSQTMGHDKMYWYQQDPGMELHLIHYSYGVNSTEKGDLSSESTVSRIRTEHFPLTLESARPSHTSQYLCASTQGIDIQYFGAGTRLSVL.

The chain uses TRBV4-1 and TRBJ2-1, with D unclear. V was shortened by 0 bases and J by 2 bases, with 2 bases between the two germline ends. Germline CDR1 and CDR2: MGHRA and YSYEKL. The CDR3 covers 13 residues. Here the CDR3 reads CASSQDPYNEQFF. Here the CDR3 DNA reads TGCGCCAGCAGCCAAGATCCCTACAATGAGCAGTTCTTC.

CDR3 sequence reads: CASSSGMAGYYGYTF. CDR3 coding DNA: TGTGCCAGCAGCTCGGGGATGGCGGGGTACTATGGCTACACCTTC. V usage is TRBV5-6 and J usage is TRBJ1-2; unclear D gene. In germline, CDR1 is SGHDT, CDR2 YYEEEE. The V gene lost 3 bases and the J gene lost 3 bases, with 15 bases spanning the gap. This CDR3 is 15 amino acids long.

The chain carries TRBV5-1 and TRBJ1-5; D may be TRBD1 (5 bases). Germline V gene sequence: CDR1 SGHRS, CDR2 YFSETQ. With 2 bases removed from V and 4 bases from J, the gap between germline ends came to 13 bases. The CDR3 is 15 amino acids. DNA of the CDR3: TGCGCCAGCAGCTTTGCGGGGGAGGGTAATCAGCCCCAGCATTTT. This sequence encodes CASSFAGEGNQPQHF.